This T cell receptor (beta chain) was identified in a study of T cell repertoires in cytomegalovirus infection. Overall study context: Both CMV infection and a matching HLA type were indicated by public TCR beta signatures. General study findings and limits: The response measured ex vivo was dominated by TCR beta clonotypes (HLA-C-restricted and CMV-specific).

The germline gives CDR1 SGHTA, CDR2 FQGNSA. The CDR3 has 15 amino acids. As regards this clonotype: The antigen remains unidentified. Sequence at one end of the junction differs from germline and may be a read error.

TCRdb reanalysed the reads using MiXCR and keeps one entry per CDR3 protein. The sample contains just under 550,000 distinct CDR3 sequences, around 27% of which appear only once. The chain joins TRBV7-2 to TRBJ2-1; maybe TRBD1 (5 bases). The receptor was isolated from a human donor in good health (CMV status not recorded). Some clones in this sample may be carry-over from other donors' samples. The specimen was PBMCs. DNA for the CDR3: TGTGCCAGCAGCATCGGACAAGGGGCGTACAATGAGCAGTTATTC. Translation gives CASSIGQGAYNEQLF.